This TCR beta chain was captured in a study of blood T cell repertoires in COVID-19. Across the study: PBMCs, B-cell-depleted T cells, or T cells were the source of the cDNA or gDNA that made up the material.

Profiled with immunoSEQ multiplex PCR; TCRdb holds only in-frame clones, not every one. The sample holds 250,000 or so clones, about nine tenths seen once. The CDR3 is 16 amino acids. The V gene's germline CDR1 is SGHAT and CDR2 FQNNGV. With 1 base clipped from V and 2 bases from J, the junction kept 5 bases outside the gene matches. V usage is TRBV11-2 and J usage is TRBJ1-5, with TRBD1 matching 7 bases. The TCR was taken from a woman aged 25 to 39 with COVID-19, enrolled during active disease. Sequences were obtained from peripheral blood. The CDR3 bases are TGTGCCAGCAGCTTAGGAAACAGGGGAGGCAATCAGCCCCAGCATTTT. Translation gives CASSLGNRGGNQPQHF.